This note documents a single T cell receptor (beta chain) sequence. This record belongs to a study of blood T cell repertoires in COVID-19. Across the whole study: The origin of the acute and convalescent COVID-19 samples was the United States, Italy and Spain. PBMCs, B-cell-depleted T cells, or T cells provided the cDNA or gDNA that made up the material.

V gave up 2 bases and J gave up 0 bases; unmatched junction bases: 6. This CDR3 region has 16 residues. Germline CDR1 MDHEN, CDR2 SYDVKM. Under the authors' procedure: It was from reference gene primer amplification that nucleated cell counts were estimated. The table came from immunoSEQ multiplex PCR; TCRdb's copy has only in-frame clones and leaves some out. V and J calls and clone size come straight from that table; D and trimming were deduced from the DNA. This repertoire shows some 96,000 clones, approximately 86% found once; its top ten account for around 5.4%. Sequencing used peripheral blood. The clonotype was recovered from a human donor in a cohort sampled during active COVID-19. The rearrangement joins TRBV28 to TRBJ2-7; 8 bases are shared with TRBD2. The DNA for the CDR3 is TGTGCCAGCAGTTTAAGTAGCGGGGCAAGCTCCTACGAGCAGTACTTC. It is translated as CASSLSSGASSYEQYF.